This T cell receptor (beta chain) was identified during a study of blood T cell repertoires in COVID-19. Study information: Spain, Italy and the United States supplied samples that represented acute and convalescent COVID-19. T cells, B-cell-depleted T cells, or PBMCs supplied cDNA or gDNA.

V was shortened by 6 bases and J by 1 base, with 12 bases between the two germline ends. CDR1 is MNHEY and CDR2 is SVGAGI in the germline V gene. The CDR3 loop spans 14 amino acids. Per the authors' pipeline: Amplification of reference gene primers provided the estimated nucleated cell counts. Assay used: immunoSEQ multiplex PCR; TCRdb lists only in-frame clones, some missing. D and trimming come from the DNA, and the V and J calls and clone size come from that table. The data show some 120,000 clones, 70% to 90% seen once. Sequenced sample: peripheral blood. The source of this sequence is a woman in her 50s with acute or convalescent COVID-19. The chain joins TRBV6-5 to TRBJ2-5, with unresolved D. The CDR3 region is CASSSLSIQETQYF. CDR3 DNA sequence: TGTGCCAGCAGCTCCTTATCTATCCAAGAGACCCAGTACTTC.